This T cell receptor (beta chain) was found in a study of cytomegalovirus exposure and HLA in healthy donors. Study findings and constraints: The study found most TCR sequences rare, yet found some public TCRs in many donors. As was reported, the classifier diagnosed cytomegalovirus status with high specificity and sensitivity. The study flagged about 150 TCR beta chains as cytomegalovirus-associated.

The donors belonged to the approximately 110-subject validation cohort, separate from the roughly 670-subject first cohort. Worth noting for this clone: As yet, its antigen is unknown.

Clones were read by immunoSEQ multiplex PCR, and TCRdb kept only the in-frame ones, dropping some. This sample has roughly 330,000 clones; roughly 90% occur once, and the top ten carry 0.95% to 1.5%. The length of the CDR3 is 15 residues. V was clipped by 0 bases and J by 4 bases, with 10 bases between them. Germline V gene sequence: CDR1 LNHNV, CDR2 YYDKDF (reference sequence). This TCR was recovered from a woman aged 30 to 39 in good health and CMV-seropositive. The chain recombines TRBV15 with TRBJ2-1, with a tentative D call TRBD1 (6 bases). Material for sequencing was PBMCs. The CDR3 sequence is CATSRDRGRYNEQFF. CDR3 DNA sequence: TGTGCCACCAGCAGAGACAGGGGTCGTTACAATGAGCAGTTCTTC.